This TCR beta chain was observed in a study of T-cell memory formation after mild COVID-19. Study findings and constraints: Nothing confirmed that second-wave clones peaking on day 37 were specific for SARS-CoV-2. Cross-reactive memory seemingly joined, as some responding clones were found in pre-infection memory. Mainly in CM and EM were contracting CD4+ clones; CD8+ were in EMRA.

CDR3 size: 12 residues. V gave up 2 bases and J gave up 5 bases, with 6 bases separating them. CDR1 is MGHRA and CDR2 is YSYEKL in the germline V gene. Notes on this clonotype: The antigen is not known.

After 5'RACE with constant-segment primers, TCR alpha and TCR beta cDNA libraries carrying sample barcodes and UMIs were obtained. TCRdb redid the calling of the 5' RACE reads with MiXCR, one entry per CDR3 protein. The table has under 150,000 distinct CDR3 sequences, over 20% seen once. The chain carries TRBV4-1 and TRBJ1-1; no clear D. This TCR was recovered from a young man who had mild COVID-19 (a few samples of this study predate the infection). Cell type and time point are not known. Sequenced material: PBMCs or a T cell subset sorted from them (not recorded which). Here the CDR3 DNA reads TGCGCCAGCAGCCAAACCTCTACTGAAGCTTTCTTT. Amino acid sequence: CASSQTSTEAFF.